This TCR beta chain was sequenced in a study of human T cells and chemical hapten exposure. Background on the study: The study sensitized with 2% DPC on a 2 cm by 2 cm patch of upper inner arm skin. 0.01% DPC was applied to the upper back in patch tests, which were read at 6 days. Study-wide results and caveats: TCRs above 1 in 1000 frequency stayed constant with DPC sensitization.

The CDR3 has 11 residues. Trimming took off 7 bases at V and 6 bases at J, with 10 bases between the two ends. The V gene's germline CDR1 is SQVTM and CDR2 ANQGSEA. TCRdb passed the RACE reads through MiXCR, listing each CDR3 protein once. The sample lists more than 95,000 distinct CDR3 sequences, less than 40% seen once, with around 2.8% in the top ten. This clonotype has only a few counts. Its specificity is not known. The time point was: patch test 3, about 24 weeks after DPC sensitization. Noted treatment: therapeutic diphenylcyclopropenone sensitization with weekly scalp DPC. V is TRBV29-1 and J is TRBJ2-1, with no clear D. Here the sequenced sample was whole blood, taken in connection with sensitization to the hapten diphenylcyclopropenone (DPC). The origin of this receptor is a man aged 35 to 55 with alopecia areata. Some clones in this sample may be carry-over from other donors' samples. CDR3 sequence: CSGQGPNEQFF. CDR3 nucleotide sequence: TGCAGCGGACAAGGCCCCAATGAGCAGTTCTTC.